The present TCR beta chain was sequenced within a study of cytomegalovirus exposure and HLA in healthy donors. After removal of 3 bases from V and 7 bases from J, the junction contained 7 bases not matched to a gene. CDR3 length equals 15 residues. CDR1 and CDR2 (germline): SGHTA, FQGNSA. A word on this clone: Its matching antigen is unknown.

Primers included in the PCR were 60 Vbeta and 13 Jbeta primers. Only in-frame clones appear in the TCRdb table, and some are missing; sequencing was by immunoSEQ multiplex PCR. The repertoire holds about 150,000 clones, with over 60% as singletons. Broader study findings: In a later analysis, HLA-associated beta chains showed higher expansion and lower generation probabilities than comparable chains. Cytomegalovirus-associated TCR beta chains were listed, numbering 164.

Source material: PBMCs. The TCR originated in a woman between 40 and 50 years old in good health and CMV-seronegative. The rearrangement links TRBV7-2 to TRBJ1-1; TRBD1 aligns across 11 bases. DNA of the CDR3: TGTGCCAGCAGCTTGCAGGACAGGGGGCTTGTTGAAGCTTTCTTT. The encoded protein is CASSLQDRGLVEAFF.